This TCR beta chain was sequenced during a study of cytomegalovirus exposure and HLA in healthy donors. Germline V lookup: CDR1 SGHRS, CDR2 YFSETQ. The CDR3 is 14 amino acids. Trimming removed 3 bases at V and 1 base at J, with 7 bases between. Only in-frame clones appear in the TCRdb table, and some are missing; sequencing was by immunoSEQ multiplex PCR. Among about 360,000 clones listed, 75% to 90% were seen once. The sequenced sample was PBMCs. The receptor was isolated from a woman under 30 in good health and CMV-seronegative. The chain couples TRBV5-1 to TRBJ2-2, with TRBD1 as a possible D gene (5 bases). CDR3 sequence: CASSSQGNTGELFF. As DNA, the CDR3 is TGCGCCAGCAGCTCGCAGGGGAACACCGGGGAGCTGTTTTTT.